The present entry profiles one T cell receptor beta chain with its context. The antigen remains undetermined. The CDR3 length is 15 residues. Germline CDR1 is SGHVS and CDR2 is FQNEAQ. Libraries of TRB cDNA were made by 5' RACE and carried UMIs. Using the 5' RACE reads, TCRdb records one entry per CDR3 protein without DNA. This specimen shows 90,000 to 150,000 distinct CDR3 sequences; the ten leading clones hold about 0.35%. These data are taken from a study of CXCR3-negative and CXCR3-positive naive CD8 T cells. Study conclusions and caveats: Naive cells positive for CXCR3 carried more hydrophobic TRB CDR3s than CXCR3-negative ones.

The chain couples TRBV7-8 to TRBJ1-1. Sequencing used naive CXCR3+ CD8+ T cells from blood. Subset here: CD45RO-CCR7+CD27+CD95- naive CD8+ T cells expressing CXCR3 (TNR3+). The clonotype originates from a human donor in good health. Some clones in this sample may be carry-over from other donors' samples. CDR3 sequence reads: CASSLTYMGNTEAFF. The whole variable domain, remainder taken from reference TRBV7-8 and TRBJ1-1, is GAGVSQSPRYKVAKRGQDVALRCDPISGHVSLFWYQQALGQGPEFLTYFQNEAQLDKSGLPSDRFFAERPEGSVSTLKIQRTQQEDSAVYLCASSLTYMGNTEAFFGQGTRLTVV.